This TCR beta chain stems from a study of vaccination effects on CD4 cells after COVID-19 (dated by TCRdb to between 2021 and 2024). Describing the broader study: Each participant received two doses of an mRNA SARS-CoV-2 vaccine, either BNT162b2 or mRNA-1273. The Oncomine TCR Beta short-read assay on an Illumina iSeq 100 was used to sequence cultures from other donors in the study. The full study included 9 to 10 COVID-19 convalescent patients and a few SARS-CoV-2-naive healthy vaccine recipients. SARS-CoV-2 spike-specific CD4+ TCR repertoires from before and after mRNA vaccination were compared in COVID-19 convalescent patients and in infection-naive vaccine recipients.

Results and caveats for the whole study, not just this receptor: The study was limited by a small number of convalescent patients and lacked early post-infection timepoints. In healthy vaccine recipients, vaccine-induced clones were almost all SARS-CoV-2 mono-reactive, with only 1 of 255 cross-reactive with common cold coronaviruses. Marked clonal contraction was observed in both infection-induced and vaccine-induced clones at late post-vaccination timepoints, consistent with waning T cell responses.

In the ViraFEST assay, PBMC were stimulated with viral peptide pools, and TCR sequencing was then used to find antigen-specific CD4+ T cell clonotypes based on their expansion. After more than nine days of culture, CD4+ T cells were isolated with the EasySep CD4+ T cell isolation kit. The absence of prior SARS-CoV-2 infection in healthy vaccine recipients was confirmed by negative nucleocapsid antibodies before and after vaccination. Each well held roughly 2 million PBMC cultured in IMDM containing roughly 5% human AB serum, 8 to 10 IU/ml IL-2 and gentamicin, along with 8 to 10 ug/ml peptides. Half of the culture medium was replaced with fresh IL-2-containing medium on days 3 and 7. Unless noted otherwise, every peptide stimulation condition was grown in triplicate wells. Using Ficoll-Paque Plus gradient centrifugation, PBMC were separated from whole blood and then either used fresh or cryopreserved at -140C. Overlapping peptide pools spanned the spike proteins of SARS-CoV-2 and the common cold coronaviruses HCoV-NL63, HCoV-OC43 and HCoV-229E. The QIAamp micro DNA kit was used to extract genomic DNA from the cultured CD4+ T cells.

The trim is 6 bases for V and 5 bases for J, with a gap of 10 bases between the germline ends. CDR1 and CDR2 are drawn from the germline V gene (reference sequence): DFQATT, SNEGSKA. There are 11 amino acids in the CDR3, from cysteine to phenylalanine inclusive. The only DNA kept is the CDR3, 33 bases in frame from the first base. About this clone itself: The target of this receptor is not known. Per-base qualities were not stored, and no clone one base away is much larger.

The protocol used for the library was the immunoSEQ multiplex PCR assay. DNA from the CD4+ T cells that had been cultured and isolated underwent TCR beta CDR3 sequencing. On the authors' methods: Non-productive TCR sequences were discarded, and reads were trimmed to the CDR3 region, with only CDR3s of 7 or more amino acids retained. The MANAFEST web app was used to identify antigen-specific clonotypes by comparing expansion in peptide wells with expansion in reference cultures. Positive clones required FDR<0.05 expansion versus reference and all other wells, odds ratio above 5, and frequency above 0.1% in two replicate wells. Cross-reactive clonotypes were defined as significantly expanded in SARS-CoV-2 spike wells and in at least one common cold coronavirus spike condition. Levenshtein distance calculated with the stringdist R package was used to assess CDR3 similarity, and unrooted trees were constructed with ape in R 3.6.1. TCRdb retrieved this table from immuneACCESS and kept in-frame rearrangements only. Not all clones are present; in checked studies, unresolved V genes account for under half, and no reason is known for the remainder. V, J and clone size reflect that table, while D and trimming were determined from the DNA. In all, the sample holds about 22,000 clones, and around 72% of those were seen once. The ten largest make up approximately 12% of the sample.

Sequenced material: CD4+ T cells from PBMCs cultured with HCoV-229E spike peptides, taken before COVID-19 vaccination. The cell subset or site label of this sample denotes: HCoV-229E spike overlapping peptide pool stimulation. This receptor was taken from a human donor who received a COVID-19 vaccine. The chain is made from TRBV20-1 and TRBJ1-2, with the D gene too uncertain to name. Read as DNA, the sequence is TGCAGTGCCCAAGCCCTTTATGGCTACACCTTC. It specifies CSAQALYGYTF.